Listed here is a single TCR beta chain. The target of this receptor is not known. Per-base quality was not reported, and no clone a single base away is much larger than it. In the ViraFEST assay, PBMC were stimulated with viral peptide pools, and TCR sequencing was then used to find antigen-specific CD4+ T cell clonotypes based on their expansion. After less than 13 days of culture, CD4+ T cells were isolated with the EasySep CD4+ T cell isolation kit. Each participant got two doses of an mRNA SARS-CoV-2 vaccine, either BNT162b2 or mRNA-1273. Healthy vaccine recipients had no prior SARS-CoV-2 infection, confirmed by negative nucleocapsid antibodies before and after vaccination. Each well held over 1.5 million PBMC cultured in IMDM containing roughly 5.1% human AB serum, 9.5 to 10 IU/ml IL-2 and gentamicin, along with roughly 10 ug/ml peptides. On days 3 and 7, half of the culture medium was replaced with fresh IL-2-containing medium. Unless noted otherwise, every peptide stimulation condition was grown in triplicate wells. Using Ficoll-Paque Plus gradient centrifugation, PBMC were separated from whole blood and then either used fresh or cryopreserved at -140C. Overlapping peptide pools spanned the spike proteins of SARS-CoV-2 and the common cold coronaviruses HCoV-NL63, HCoV-OC43 and HCoV-229E. The QIAamp micro DNA kit was used to extract genomic DNA from the cultured CD4+ T cells.

Here V drops 2 bases and J drops 3 bases, and the junction holds 4 bases not matched to any gene. The CDR3 covers 14 residues, taking in both the cysteine and the phenylalanine. Only the CDR3 DNA stays, 42 bases, in frame from base 1. For CDR1 and CDR2, the germline V gene (reference sequence) lists LGHDT and YNNKEL. These data come from a study of vaccination effects on CD4 cells after COVID-19 (dated by TCRdb to 2021 to 2024). With respect to the entire study: Across the study, the median time from the second dose to post-vaccine sampling was 72 days (range 14 to 241). Altogether, around 11 COVID-19 convalescent patients and several SARS-CoV-2-naive healthy vaccine recipients made up the full study. Cultures from other donors in the study were sequenced using the Oncomine TCR Beta short-read assay on an Illumina iSeq 100. SARS-CoV-2 spike-specific CD4+ TCR repertoires from before and after mRNA vaccination were compared in COVID-19 convalescent patients and in infection-naive vaccine recipients. Study-wide findings and limitations: Among healthy vaccine recipients, nearly all vaccine-induced clones were SARS-CoV-2 mono-reactive, and just 1 of 255 was cross-reactive with common cold coronaviruses. Limitations of the study were the small number of convalescent patients and the absence of early post-infection timepoints. Both infection-induced and vaccine-induced clones contracted markedly at late post-vaccination timepoints, which is consistent with waning T cell responses.

The method behind the library was the immunoSEQ multiplex PCR assay. DNA from the CD4+ T cells that had been cultured and isolated underwent TCR beta CDR3 sequencing. In the source study's methods: Non-productive TCR sequences were removed, reads were trimmed to the CDR3 region, and CDR3s of at least 7 amino acids were retained. Antigen-specific clonotypes were identified with the MANAFEST web app by comparing expansion in peptide wells against reference cultures. To count as positive, a clone had to show expansion at FDR<0.05 compared with the reference and with all other wells, an odds ratio above 5, and a frequency above 0.1% in two replicate wells. A clonotype was called cross-reactive if it was significantly expanded both in SARS-CoV-2 spike wells and in at least one common cold coronavirus spike condition. Using the stringdist R package, CDR3 similarity was measured by Levenshtein distance, and unrooted trees were constructed with ape in R 3.6.1. The clones in this table, taken by TCRdb from immuneACCESS, are in-frame only. Not every clone is retained; where verified, under half of the shortfall comes from an unresolved V gene, and the cause of the rest is unknown. Clone size and the V and J calls come from that table; the DNA yielded D and trimming. The sample table shows around 32,000 clones, and roughly 67% are seen once. The leading ten clones occupy 7.5% to 9.5% of the sample.

The chain is made from TRBV3-1 (or the pseudogene TRBV3-2) and TRBJ2-7; 7 bases in the middle match TRBD1. The sequence was obtained from a human donor who received a COVID-19 vaccine. This material consisted of CD4+ T cells from PBMCs cultured with SARS-CoV-2 spike peptides, taken after COVID-19 vaccination. The sample's cell subset or site, from its label and the paper: SARS-CoV-2 spike overlapping peptide pool stimulation. The DNA sequence is as follows: TGTGCCAGCAGCCAAAACACAGGGGACTACGAGCAGTACTTC. Translation gives CASSQNTGDYEQYF.